What follows are 30 T cell receptor beta chains derived from one specimen sequenced in a study of identical twins. TCRdb reanalysed the 5' RACE reads using MiXCR and keeps one entry per CDR3 protein. The sample has about 430,000 distinct CDR3 sequences; 18% are singletons. The sequencing input was naive T cells sorted from blood. These receptors came from a man aged 50-59 years in good health.

The V gene is TRBV7-9, the J gene TRBJ2-3; a weak D match, TRBD2 (6 bases). V was cut by 10 bases and J by 8 bases, with 13 bases left in between. The CDR3 extends over 11 amino acids. Germline loops: CDR1 SEHNR, CDR2 FQNEAQ (reference sequence). CDR3 sequence (DNA): TGTGCCATCGTGGGGCGGGGTACGCAGTATTTT. Translated, it gives CAIVGRGTQYF.

The genes are TRBV29-1 and TRBJ2-7; D unclear. V was pared by 5 bases and J by 3 bases, with 17 bases between. This CDR3 has 14 amino acids. Germline V gene sequence: CDR1 SQVTM, CDR2 ANQGSEA. The CDR3 bases are TGCAGCGTTCGGACGGCCTACATTAACTACGAGCAGTACTTC. Translation: CSVRTAYINYEQYF.

This clonotype came up many times. This chain links TRBV28 with TRBJ2-7; TRBD2 aligns across 10 bases. This CDR3 is 15 amino acids long. The V and J ends lost 4 bases and 2 bases, in that order; junction bases with no gene match: 5. Germline V CDR1 and CDR2: MDHEN, SYDVKM. The chain's CDR3 is CASSWPLAGTYEQYF. The CDR3 DNA reads TGTGCCAGCAGTTGGCCACTAGCGGGAACCTACGAGCAGTACTTC.

This chain connects TRBV25-1 to TRBJ2-5; D is ambiguous. Per the germline V gene, CDR1 is MGHDK and CDR2 is SYGVNS. With 2 bases removed from V and 4 bases from J, the gap between germline ends came to 20 bases. This CDR3 contains 17 residues. This CDR3 reads CASSEKFVDPWRETQYF. The CDR3 DNA sequence: TGTGCCAGCAGTGAAAAATTCGTGGACCCTTGGAGAGAGACCCAGTACTTC.

This clonotype occurred many times. The chain links TRBV6-2 or TRBV6-3 to TRBJ2-3; weak D call: TRBD2 (6 bases). V shed 5 bases and J shed 8 bases, with 11 bases lying between them. The germline CDR1 and CDR2 sequences are MNHEY and SVGEGT. There are 12 residues in the CDR3. The CDR3 reads CASSRAGSTQYF. The CDR3 DNA reads as TGTGCCAGCAGTCGCGCGGGGTCTACGCAGTATTTT.

In its sample, this clonotype was seen a few times. A read error may be the cause here, since a much bigger clone is one base away. The chain links TRBV12-3 or TRBV12-4 to TRBJ2-1; possibly TRBD1 or TRBD2 for D (5 bases each). Trimming removed 2 bases from V and 9 bases from J, with 11 bases in between. The CDR3 spans 13 residues. The CDR3: CASSLSGGTEQFF. As DNA, the CDR3 is TGTGCCAGCAGTTTATCTGGGGGTACTGAGCAGTTCTTC.

In this sample, this clonotype turned up many times. This chain links TRBV19 with TRBJ1-2; 9 bases align to TRBD1. After removal of 6 bases from V and 6 bases from J, the junction contained 8 bases not matched to a gene. The CDR3 contains 14 residues. Per germline, CDR1 LNHDA and CDR2 SQIVND (reference sequence). This CDR3 is CASRRDRDRDGYTF. CDR3 in DNA: TGTGCCAGTAGGAGGGACCGGGACAGGGATGGCTACACCTTC. The variable domain in full, with the rest retrieved from reference TRBV19 and TRBJ1-2, is DGGITQSPKYLFRKEGQNVTLSCEQNLNHDAMYWYRQDPGQGLRLIYYSQIVNDFQKGDIAEGYSVSREKKESFPLTVTSAQKNPTAFYLCASRRDRDRDGYTFGSGTRLTVV.

This clonotype was seen ten or more times. The chain carries TRBV29-1 and TRBJ2-3; D unclear. V lost 4 bases and J 1 base, leaving 6 bases between the germline ends. Looked up from germline, CDR1 is SQVTM and CDR2 is ANQGSEA. The CDR3 covers 12 residues. CDR3 coding DNA: TGCAGCGTTGCCGAGGGCACAGATACGCAGTATTTT. This gives the protein CSVAEGTDTQYF.

In the case of this clonotype: Germline and junction disagree at one end, which may indicate a read error. The chain carries TRBV12-3 or TRBV12-4 and TRBJ2-1; maybe TRBD2 (5 bases). The CDR3 length is 11 residues. CDR3 in amino acids: CASSLTGMQFF. As DNA, the CDR3 is TGTGCCAGTAGTTTAACGGGGATGCAGTTCTTC.

The gene calls are TRBV7-8 and TRBJ2-1; TRBD2 aligns across 9 bases. Germline V gene data show CDR1 as SGHVS and CDR2 as FQNEAQ. The V gene end was trimmed by 5 bases and the J gene end by 7 bases; junction bases not matched to a gene: 9. The CDR3 is 15 amino acids. This CDR3 is CASSRGTSSSNEQFF. The DNA of the CDR3 is TGTGCCAGCAGCCGGGGGACTAGCAGTTCGAATGAGCAGTTCTTC.

This clonotype was observed a handful of times. The chain recombines TRBV5-1 with TRBJ2-1, with a tentative D call TRBD1 (5 bases). Germline V CDR1 and CDR2: SGHRS, YFSETQ. With 5 bases removed from V and 2 bases from J, the gap between germline ends came to 14 bases. The CDR3 is 15 amino acids. CDR3 residues: CASSYQGGTYNEQFF. The CDR3 DNA sequence: TGCGCCAGCAGTTACCAGGGTGGAACCTACAATGAGCAGTTCTTC.

This clonotype has a count of ten or more. The gene calls are TRBV27 and TRBJ2-7; tentative D call: TRBD2 (6 bases). The V gene lost 5 bases and the J gene lost 7 bases, with 12 bases spanning the gap. The CDR3 has 12 amino acids. Per germline, CDR1 MNHEY and CDR2 SMNVEV (reference sequence). Here the CDR3 reads CASSPTGVEQYF. CDR3 DNA sequence: TGTGCCAGCAGTCCAACGGGGGTGGAGCAGTACTTC.

This clonotype was counted only a few times. The chain recombines TRBV27 with TRBJ1-1, with 8 bases fitting TRBD1. CDR3 length: 14 amino acids. Trimming at V came to 6 bases and at J to 6 bases, leaving 9 bases not matched to a gene. Germline CDR1 and CDR2: MNHEY and SMNVEV (reference sequence). In DNA form, the CDR3 reads TGTGCCAGCAGAAACGACAGGGGAGGCGCTGAAGCTTTCTTT. It encodes CASRNDRGGAEAFF.

J is TRBJ2-5 and V is TRBV11-1; 9 bases line up with TRBD2. This CDR3 has 17 amino acids. CDR1 and CDR2 from the germline V gene are SGHAT and FQDESV (reference sequence). The ends lost 1 base at V and 4 bases at J; junction bases unmatched: 10. For the CDR3, the DNA is TGTGCCAGCAGCTTAGTTCCCCTGGGTAGCGGGAGAGAGACCCAGTACTTC. Protein: CASSLVPLGSGRETQYF.

This clonotype has just a few counts. The V gene is TRBV7-7, the J gene TRBJ2-5; no clear D gene. V dropped 1 base and J dropped 7 bases, with 13 bases sitting between them. CDR1 and CDR2 (germline): SSHAT, FNYEAQ (reference sequence). The CDR3 length is 14 residues. The CDR3 DNA is TGTGCCAGCAGCTTAGAGAGGACCCCTGGGACCCAGTACTTC. Its translation is CASSLERTPGTQYF.

The J gene is TRBJ2-3, the V gene TRBV9; TRBD2 might be the D (7 bases). Trimming stripped 1 base from V and 5 bases from J, with 14 bases between. Germline V gene sequence: CDR1 SGDLS, CDR2 YYNGEE. This CDR3 has 15 residues. The CDR3 coding sequence is TGTGCCAGCAGCGTATTAGGGGGGGCTATAGATACGCAGTATTTT. Residues: CASSVLGGAIDTQYF. The complete variable domain, with remaining parts taken from reference TRBV9 and TRBJ2-3, reads DSGVTQTPKHLITATGQRVTLRCSPRSGDLSVYWYQQSLDQGLQFLIQYYNGEERAKGNILERFSAQQFPDLHSELNLSSLELGDSALYFCASSVLGGAIDTQYFGPGTRLTVL.

The V call is TRBV30, the J call TRBJ2-7, with D possibly being TRBD1 (6 bases). Between the trimmed V and J ends, which lost 0 bases and 0 bases, there was a span of 12 bases. CDR3 length: 15 amino acids. Germline V gene lookup returns CDR1 GTSNPN and CDR2 SVGIG (reference sequence). The CDR3 region has the DNA TGTGCCTGGAGTGTAAACAGGGCGGGCTCCTACGAGCAGTACTTC. This encodes CAWSVNRAGSYEQYF.

This sequence joins TRBV5-1 and TRBJ2-3; 8 nucleotides agree with TRBD2. The CDR3 length is 16 residues. Germline CDR1 reads SGHRS; CDR2 reads YFSETQ. V was clipped by 5 bases and J by 1 base; unmatched bases: 9. For the CDR3, the DNA is TGCGCCAGCAGTCGGGGGGGGGCCGAGCGCACAGATACGCAGTATTTT. Translated, it gives CASSRGGAERTDTQYF.

V usage is TRBV15 and J usage is TRBJ2-7, with D perhaps matching TRBD2 (6 bases). The length of the CDR3 is 15 residues. CDR1 is LNHNV and CDR2 is YYDKDF in the germline V gene (reference sequence). The V end lost 1 base, the J end lost 3 bases, and 13 bases lay between the germline ends. This CDR3 is CATSRARNGGYEQYF. The DNA for the CDR3 is TGTGCCACCAGCAGAGCAAGAAACGGGGGCTACGAGCAGTACTTC.

This clonotype was recorded at least ten times. The chain joins TRBV20-1 to TRBJ2-1; the D is unclear. V lost 6 bases and J lost 4, with 19 bases in between. This CDR3 has 15 amino acids. Germline CDR1 is DFQATT and CDR2 is SNEGSKA (reference sequence). This CDR3 reads CSAKAELADYNEQFF. CDR3 coding DNA: TGCAGTGCAAAAGCCGAATTAGCAGATTACAATGAGCAGTTCTTC.

J is TRBJ2-1 and V is TRBV11-2; the D gene is possibly TRBD1 (6 bases). The V and J ends lost 1 base and 6 bases respectively, with 10 bases between them. CDR1 and CDR2 from the germline V gene are SGHAT and FQNNGV. CDR3 length: 14 residues. CDR3 nucleotide sequence: TGTGCCAGCAGCTTAGGTCACAGGGTCAATGAGCAGTTCTTC. Translating it yields CASSLGHRVNEQFF.

The table lists this clonotype with many counts. The chain has TRBV29-1 and TRBJ2-1; 7 bases are a match to TRBD1. Germline trimming cut 1 base from V and 0 bases from J; bases unmatched to any gene: 9. From germline, CDR1 is SQVTM and CDR2 ANQGSEA. This CDR3 region has 17 residues. The CDR3 nucleotides read TGCAGCGTTGAAGGTGACAGGGTACTCCGCTCCTACAATGAGCAGTTCTTC. It encodes CSVEGDRVLRSYNEQFF.

This clonotype has ten or more counts. The chain links TRBV24-1 to TRBJ2-1; no reliable D call. V lost 4 bases to trimming and J lost 9 bases, with 9 bases between them. The germline V gene has CDR1 KGHDR and CDR2 SFDVKD. The CDR3 sequence is 12 residues long. The CDR3 DNA is TGTGCCACCAGTGAAGACATAAGTGAGCAGTTCTTC. Its translation is CATSEDISEQFF.

Many counts were recorded for this clonotype. J is TRBJ2-1 and V is TRBV28; 8 nucleotides align to TRBD2. The V gene's germline CDR1 is MDHEN and CDR2 SYDVKM. J lost 4 bases, V lost 2 bases, and 4 bases had no gene match. CDR3 length equals 15 residues. CDR3 residues: CASSLLGGRYNEQFF. As DNA, the CDR3 is TGTGCCAGCAGTTTACTAGGCGGGAGGTACAATGAGCAGTTCTTC. The whole variable domain, filled in from reference TRBV28 and TRBJ2-1, reads DVKVTQSSRYLVKRTGEKVFLECVQDMDHENMFWYRQDPGLGLRLIYFSYDVKMKEKGDIPEGYSVSREKKERFSLILESASTNQTSMYLCASSLLGGRYNEQFFGPGTRLTVL.

With regard to this clonotype: A much more abundant neighbour one base away suggests this may be a read error. This rearrangement joins TRBV19 to TRBJ1-1; D is possibly TRBD1 (5 bases). V was pared by 4 bases and J by 6 bases, with 12 bases between. In germline, CDR1 is LNHDA, CDR2 SQIVND (reference sequence). The CDR3 length is 13 residues. The CDR3 here is CASSNQGRSEAFF. The CDR3 DNA reads TGTGCCAGTAGTAACCAGGGCCGCTCTGAAGCTTTCTTT.

J is TRBJ2-3 and V is TRBV7-6; 7 positions agree with TRBD1. Germline V gene sequence: CDR1 SGHVS, CDR2 FNYEAQ. The V and J ends lost 3 bases and 4 bases, in that order; junction bases with no gene match: 7. The CDR3 length is 15 residues. CDR3 nucleotides: TGTGCCAGCAGCTTTCAGGGGGACGGGTCAGATACGCAGTATTTT. Translating it yields CASSFQGDGSDTQYF.

Many counts were recorded for this clonotype. The chain recombines TRBV9 with TRBJ2-3, with TRBD2 matching 9 bases. V shed 0 bases, J shed 4 bases, and the junction held 15 bases outside the gene matches. Looked up from germline, CDR1 is SGDLS and CDR2 is YYNGEE. The CDR3 is 19 amino acids. The CDR3 sequence is CASSVGLRKLAGVADTQYF. The DNA of the CDR3 is TGTGCCAGCAGCGTAGGTCTCCGTAAATTAGCGGGAGTGGCAGATACGCAGTATTTT.

This clonotype has a count of ten or more. The genes are TRBV27 and TRBJ2-7; TRBD2 aligns across 12 bases. V shed 4 bases, J shed 6 bases, and the junction held 7 bases outside the gene matches. The CDR3 totals 15 residues. CDR1 is MNHEY, CDR2 SMNVEV, per germline (reference sequence). CDR3 residues: CASSSPPGLAGEQYF. The CDR3 DNA reads TGTGCCAGCAGTTCGCCGCCGGGACTAGCGGGCGAGCAGTACTTC.

This chain links TRBV12-3 or TRBV12-4 with TRBJ2-5, with D perhaps TRBD2 (5 bases). The CDR3 is 15 residues long. V lost 8 bases and J lost 0, with 16 bases in between. The CDR3 sequence: CASERSGSYQETQYF. Here the CDR3 DNA reads TGTGCCAGCGAGCGGTCGGGTTCGTACCAAGAGACCCAGTACTTC.

This chain connects TRBV5-1 to TRBJ2-3; perhaps TRBD2 as D (5 bases). The CDR3 loop spans 14 amino acids. CDR1 and CDR2 from the germline V gene are SGHRS and YFSETQ. Trimming cost V 2 bases and J 4 bases, with 11 bases left between them. The CDR3 reads CASSLTRWADTQYF. CDR3 sequence (DNA): TGCGCCAGCAGCTTAACTAGATGGGCAGATACGCAGTATTTT.